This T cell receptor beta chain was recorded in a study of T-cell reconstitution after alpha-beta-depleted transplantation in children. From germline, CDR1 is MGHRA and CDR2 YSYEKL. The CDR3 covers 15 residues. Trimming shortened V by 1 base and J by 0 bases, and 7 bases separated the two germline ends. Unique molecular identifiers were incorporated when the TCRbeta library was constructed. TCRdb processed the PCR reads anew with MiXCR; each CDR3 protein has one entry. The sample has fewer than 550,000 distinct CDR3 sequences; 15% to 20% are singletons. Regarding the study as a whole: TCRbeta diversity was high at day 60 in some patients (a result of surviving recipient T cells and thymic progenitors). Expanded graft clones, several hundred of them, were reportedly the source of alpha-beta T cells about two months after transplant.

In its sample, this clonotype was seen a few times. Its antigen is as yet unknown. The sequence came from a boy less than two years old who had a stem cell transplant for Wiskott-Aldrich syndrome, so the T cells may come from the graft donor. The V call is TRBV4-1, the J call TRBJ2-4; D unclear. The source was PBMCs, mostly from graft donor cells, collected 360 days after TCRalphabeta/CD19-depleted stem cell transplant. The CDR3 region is CASSQVFLAKNIQYF. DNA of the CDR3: TGCGCCAGCAGCCAAGTCTTTCTAGCCAAAAACATTCAGTACTTC.